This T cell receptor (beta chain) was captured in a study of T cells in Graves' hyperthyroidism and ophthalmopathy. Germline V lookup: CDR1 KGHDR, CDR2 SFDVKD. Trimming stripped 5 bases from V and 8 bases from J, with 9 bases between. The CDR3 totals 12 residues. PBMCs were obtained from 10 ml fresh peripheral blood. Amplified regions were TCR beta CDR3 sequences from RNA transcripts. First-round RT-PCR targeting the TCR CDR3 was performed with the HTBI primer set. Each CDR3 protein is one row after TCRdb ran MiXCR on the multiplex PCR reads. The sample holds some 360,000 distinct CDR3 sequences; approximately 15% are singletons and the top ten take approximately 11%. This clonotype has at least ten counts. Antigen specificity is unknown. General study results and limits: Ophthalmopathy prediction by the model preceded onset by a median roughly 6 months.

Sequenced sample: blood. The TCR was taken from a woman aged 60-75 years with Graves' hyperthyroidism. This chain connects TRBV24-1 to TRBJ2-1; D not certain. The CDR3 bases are TGTGCCACCAGTGTAAGTCAGTATGAGCAGTTCTTC. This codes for CATSVSQYEQFF.